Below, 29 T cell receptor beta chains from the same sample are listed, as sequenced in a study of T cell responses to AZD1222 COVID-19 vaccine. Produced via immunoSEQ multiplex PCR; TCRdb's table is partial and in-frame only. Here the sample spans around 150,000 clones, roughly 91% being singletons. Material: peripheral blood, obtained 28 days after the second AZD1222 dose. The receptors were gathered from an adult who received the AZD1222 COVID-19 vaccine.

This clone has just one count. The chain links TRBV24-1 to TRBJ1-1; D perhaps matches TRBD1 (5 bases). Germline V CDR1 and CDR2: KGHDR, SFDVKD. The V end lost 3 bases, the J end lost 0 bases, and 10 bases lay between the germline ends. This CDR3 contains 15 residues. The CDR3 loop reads CATSDQDNLNTEAFF. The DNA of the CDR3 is TGTGCCACCAGTGATCAGGACAACCTGAACACTGAAGCTTTCTTT.

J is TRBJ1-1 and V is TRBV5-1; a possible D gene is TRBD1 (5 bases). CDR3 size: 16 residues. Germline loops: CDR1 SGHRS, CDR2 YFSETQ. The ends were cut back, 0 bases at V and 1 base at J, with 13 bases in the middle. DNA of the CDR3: TGCGCCAGCAGCTTGGGAGGCGCAGGGAGGAACACTGAAGCTTTCTTT. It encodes CASSLGGAGRNTEAFF.

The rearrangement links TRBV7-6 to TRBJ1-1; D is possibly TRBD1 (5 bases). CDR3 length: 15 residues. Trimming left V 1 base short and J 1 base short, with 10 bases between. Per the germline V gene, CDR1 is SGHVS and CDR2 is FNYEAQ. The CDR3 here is CASSLGGARNTEAFF. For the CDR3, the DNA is TGTGCCAGCAGCTTAGGAGGGGCTAGGAACACTGAAGCTTTCTTT.

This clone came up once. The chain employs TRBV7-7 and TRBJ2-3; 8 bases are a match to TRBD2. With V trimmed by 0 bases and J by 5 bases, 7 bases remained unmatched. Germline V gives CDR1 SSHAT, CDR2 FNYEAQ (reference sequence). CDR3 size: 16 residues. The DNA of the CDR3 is TGTGCCAGCAGCTTAGCTCCAGCGGGGGACCAAGATACGCAGTATTTT. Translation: CASSLAPAGDQDTQYF.

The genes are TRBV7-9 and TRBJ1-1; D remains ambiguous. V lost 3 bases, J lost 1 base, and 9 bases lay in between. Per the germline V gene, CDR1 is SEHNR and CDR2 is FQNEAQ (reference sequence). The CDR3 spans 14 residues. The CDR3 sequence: CASSFAHQNTEAFF. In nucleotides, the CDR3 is TGTGCCAGCAGCTTCGCTCACCAGAACACTGAAGCTTTCTTT.

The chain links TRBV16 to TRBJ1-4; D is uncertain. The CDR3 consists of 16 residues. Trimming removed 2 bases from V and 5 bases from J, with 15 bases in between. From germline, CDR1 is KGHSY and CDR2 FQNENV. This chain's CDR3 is CASSQRSADPNEKLFF. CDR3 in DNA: TGTGCCAGCAGCCAACGGTCGGCAGACCCAAATGAAAAACTGTTTTTT.

DNA for the CDR3: TGCGCCAGCAGCTCTACGGGACAGTGGAACACCGGGGAGCTGTTTTTT. This encodes CASSSTGQWNTGELFF. The V gene is TRBV5-1, the J gene TRBJ2-2; 7 bases align to TRBD1. Germline values: CDR1 SGHRS, CDR2 YFSETQ. The V segment lost 3 bases and the J segment 1 base; nucleotides outside the gene matches: 6. The CDR3 runs 16 residues.

The CDR3 loop reads CASSLGDREGEKLFF. The CDR3 coding sequence is TGTGCCAGCAGCTTAGGGGACAGGGAAGGTGAAAAACTGTTTTTT. This sequence joins TRBV11-2 and TRBJ1-4; TRBD1 agrees at 9 bases. J lost 7 bases, V lost 1 base, and 4 bases had no gene match. The germline gives CDR1 SGHAT, CDR2 FQNNGV. The CDR3 runs to 15 residues.

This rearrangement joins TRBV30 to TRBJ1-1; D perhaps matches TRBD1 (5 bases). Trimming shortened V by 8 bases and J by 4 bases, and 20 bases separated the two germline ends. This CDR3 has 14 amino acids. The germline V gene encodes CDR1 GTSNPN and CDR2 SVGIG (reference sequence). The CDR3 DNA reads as TGTGCCCGGGGGGGGGTAGGAAGGGTCACTGAAGCTTTCTTT. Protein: CARGGVGRVTEAFF. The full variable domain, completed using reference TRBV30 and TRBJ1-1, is SQTIHQWPATLVQPVGSPLSLECTVEGTSNPNLYWYRQAAGRGLQLLFYSVGIGQISSEVPQNLSASRPQDRQFILSSKKLLLSDSGFYLCARGGVGRVTEAFFGQGTRLTVV.

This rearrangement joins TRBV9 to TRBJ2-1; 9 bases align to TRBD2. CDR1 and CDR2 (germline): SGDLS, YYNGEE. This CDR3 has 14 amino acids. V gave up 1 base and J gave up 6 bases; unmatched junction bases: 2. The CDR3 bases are TGTGCCAGCAGCGTAACTAGCGGGCCCAATGAGCAGTTCTTC. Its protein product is CASSVTSGPNEQFF. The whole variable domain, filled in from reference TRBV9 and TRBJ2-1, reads DSGVTQTPKHLITATGQRVTLRCSPRSGDLSVYWYQQSLDQGLQFLIQYYNGEERAKGNILERFSAQQFPDLHSELNLSSLELGDSALYFCASSVTSGPNEQFFGPGTRLTVL.

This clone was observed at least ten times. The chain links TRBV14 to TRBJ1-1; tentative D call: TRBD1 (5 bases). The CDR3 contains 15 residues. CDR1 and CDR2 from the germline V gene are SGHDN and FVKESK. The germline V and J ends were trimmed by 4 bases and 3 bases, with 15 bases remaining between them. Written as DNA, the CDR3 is TGTGCCAGCAGCCCTCGTCCAGGGTGGGACACTGAAGCTTTCTTT. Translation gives CASSPRPGWDTEAFF.

The CDR3 coding sequence is TGTGCCTGGGGTGAGACCTTAAAGAACACTGAAGCTTTCTTT. Residues: CAWGETLKNTEAFF. V is TRBV30 and J is TRBJ1-1; D not resolved. Germline V lookup: CDR1 GTSNPN, CDR2 SVGIG (reference sequence). V shed 5 bases and J shed 1 base, with 14 bases lying between them. This CDR3 is built from 14 residues.

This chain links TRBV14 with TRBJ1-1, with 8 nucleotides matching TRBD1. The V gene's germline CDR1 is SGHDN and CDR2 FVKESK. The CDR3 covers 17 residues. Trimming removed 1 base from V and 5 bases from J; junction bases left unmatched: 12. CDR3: CASSQARTGKMGTEAFF. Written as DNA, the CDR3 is TGTGCCAGCAGCCAAGCCCGGACAGGGAAGATGGGGACTGAAGCTTTCTTT.

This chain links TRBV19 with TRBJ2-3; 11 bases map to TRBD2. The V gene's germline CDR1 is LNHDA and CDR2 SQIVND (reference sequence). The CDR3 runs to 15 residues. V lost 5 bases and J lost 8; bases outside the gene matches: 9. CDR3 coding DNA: TGTGCCAGTAGTTACCGGACTAGCGGGCGAGGTACGCAGTATTTT. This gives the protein CASSYRTSGRGTQYF.

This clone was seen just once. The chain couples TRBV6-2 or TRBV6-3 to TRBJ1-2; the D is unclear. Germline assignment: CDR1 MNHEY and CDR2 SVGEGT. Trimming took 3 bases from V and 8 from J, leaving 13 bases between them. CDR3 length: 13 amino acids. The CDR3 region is CASSYSVAPGYTF. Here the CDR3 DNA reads TGTGCCAGCAGTTATTCGGTAGCCCCGGGCTACACCTTC.

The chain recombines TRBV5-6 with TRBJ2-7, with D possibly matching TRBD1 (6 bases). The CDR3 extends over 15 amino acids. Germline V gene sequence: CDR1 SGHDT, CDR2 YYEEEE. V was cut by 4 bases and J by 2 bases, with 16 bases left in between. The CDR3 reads CASSDQGIPPYEQYF. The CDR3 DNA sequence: TGTGCCAGCAGCGACCAGGGGATTCCCCCCTACGAGCAGTACTTC.

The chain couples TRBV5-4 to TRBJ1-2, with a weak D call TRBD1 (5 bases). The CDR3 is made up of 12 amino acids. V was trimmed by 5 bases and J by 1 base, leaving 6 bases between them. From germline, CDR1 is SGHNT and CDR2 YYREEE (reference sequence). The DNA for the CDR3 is TGTGCCAGCAGGGGGGATAACTATGGCTACACCTTC. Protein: CASRGDNYGYTF.

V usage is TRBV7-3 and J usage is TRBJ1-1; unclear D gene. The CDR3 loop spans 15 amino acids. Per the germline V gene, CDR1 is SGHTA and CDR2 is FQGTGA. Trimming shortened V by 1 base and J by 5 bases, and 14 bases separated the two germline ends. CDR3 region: CASSLMGGEGTEAFF. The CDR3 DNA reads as TGTGCCAGCAGCTTAATGGGTGGGGAGGGAACTGAAGCTTTCTTT.

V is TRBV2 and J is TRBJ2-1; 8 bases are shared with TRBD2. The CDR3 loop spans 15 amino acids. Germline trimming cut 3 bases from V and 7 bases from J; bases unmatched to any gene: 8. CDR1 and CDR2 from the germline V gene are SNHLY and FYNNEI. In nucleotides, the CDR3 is TGTGCCAGCAGTGAGTCGGGAGGGCCTTATAATGAGCAGTTCTTC. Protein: CASSESGGPYNEQFF.

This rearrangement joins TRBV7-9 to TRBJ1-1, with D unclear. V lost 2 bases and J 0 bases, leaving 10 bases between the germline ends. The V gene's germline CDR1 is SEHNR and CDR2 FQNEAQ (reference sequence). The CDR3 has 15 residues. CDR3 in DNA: TGTGCCAGCAGCTTATTGGGCAGAGTGAACACTGAAGCTTTCTTT. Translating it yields CASSLLGRVNTEAFF.

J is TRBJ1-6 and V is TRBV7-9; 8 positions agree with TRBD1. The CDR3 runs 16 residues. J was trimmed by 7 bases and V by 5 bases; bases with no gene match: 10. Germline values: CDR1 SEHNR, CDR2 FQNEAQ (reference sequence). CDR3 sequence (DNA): TGTGCCAGCAGCCCTGGACAGGGAGTTTTGAATTCACCCCTCCACTTT. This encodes CASSPGQGVLNSPLHF.

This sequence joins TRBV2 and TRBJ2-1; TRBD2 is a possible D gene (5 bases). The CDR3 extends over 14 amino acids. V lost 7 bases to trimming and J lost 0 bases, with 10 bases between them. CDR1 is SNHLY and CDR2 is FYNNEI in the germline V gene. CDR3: CASIEGSSYNEQFF. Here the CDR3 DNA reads TGTGCCAGCATTGAGGGCAGCTCCTACAATGAGCAGTTCTTC.

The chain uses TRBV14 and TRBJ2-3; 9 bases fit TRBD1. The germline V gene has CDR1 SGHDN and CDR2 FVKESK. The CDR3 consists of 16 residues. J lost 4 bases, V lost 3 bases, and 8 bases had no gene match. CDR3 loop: CASSHLGGQGPDTQYF. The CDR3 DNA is TGTGCCAGCAGCCATCTAGGGGGACAGGGTCCAGATACGCAGTATTTT.

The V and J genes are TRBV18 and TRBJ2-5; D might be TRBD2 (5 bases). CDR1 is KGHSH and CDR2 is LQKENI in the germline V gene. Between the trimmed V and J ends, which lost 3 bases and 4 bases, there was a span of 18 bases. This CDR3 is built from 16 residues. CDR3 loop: CASSPLAAGGTETQYF. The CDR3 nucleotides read TGTGCCAGCTCACCCCTGGCCGCTGGAGGTACAGAGACCCAGTACTTC.

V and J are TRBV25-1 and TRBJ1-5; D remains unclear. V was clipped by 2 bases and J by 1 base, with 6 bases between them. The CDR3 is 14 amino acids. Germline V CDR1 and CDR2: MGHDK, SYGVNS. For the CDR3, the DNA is TGTGCCAGCAGTGAAAAGGACAGCAATCAGCCCCAGCATTTT. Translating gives CASSEKDSNQPQHF.

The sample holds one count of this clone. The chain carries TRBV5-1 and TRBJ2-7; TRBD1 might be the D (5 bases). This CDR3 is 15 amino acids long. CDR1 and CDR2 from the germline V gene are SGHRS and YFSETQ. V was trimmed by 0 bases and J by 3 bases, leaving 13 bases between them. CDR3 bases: TGCGCCAGCAGCTTGGCCGGAACAGGCCACTACGAGCAGTACTTC. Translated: CASSLAGTGHYEQYF. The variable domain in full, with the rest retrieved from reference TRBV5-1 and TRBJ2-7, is KAGVTQTPRYLIKTRGQQVTLSCSPISGHRSVSWYQQTPGQGLQFLFEYFSETQRNKGNFPGRFSGRQFSNSRSEMNVSTLELGDSALYLCASSLAGTGHYEQYFGPGTRLTVT.

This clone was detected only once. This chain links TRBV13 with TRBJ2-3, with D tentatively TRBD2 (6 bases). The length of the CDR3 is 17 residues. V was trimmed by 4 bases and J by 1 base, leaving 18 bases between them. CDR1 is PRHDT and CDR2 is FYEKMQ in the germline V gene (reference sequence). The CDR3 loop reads CASSSAWGEARTDTQYF. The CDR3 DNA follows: TGTGCCAGCAGCTCGGCTTGGGGGGAGGCTCGCACAGATACGCAGTATTTT.

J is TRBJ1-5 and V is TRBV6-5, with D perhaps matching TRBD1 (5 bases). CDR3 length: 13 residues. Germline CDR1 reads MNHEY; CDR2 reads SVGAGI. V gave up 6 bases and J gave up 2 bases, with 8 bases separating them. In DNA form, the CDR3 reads TGTGCCAGCAGGGTACAGGGCAATCAGCCCCAGCATTTT. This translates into CASRVQGNQPQHF.

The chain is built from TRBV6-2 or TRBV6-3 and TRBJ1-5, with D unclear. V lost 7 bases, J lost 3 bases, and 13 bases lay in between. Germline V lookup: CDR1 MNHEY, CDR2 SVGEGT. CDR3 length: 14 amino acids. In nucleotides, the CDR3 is TGTGCCAGCACTTATTCAGCACCCAATCAGCCCCAGCATTTT. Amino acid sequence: CASTYSAPNQPQHF.